The T cell receptor beta chain under discussion was sequenced for a study of blood T cell repertoires in COVID-19. Data came from immunoSEQ multiplex PCR; TCRdb stores just in-frame clones and leaves some out. This sample has roughly 240,000 clones, with around 90% found just once. Cohorts were determined from participant-reported clinical history. Germline CDR1 and CDR2: MDHEN and SYDVKM. CDR3 length: 13 amino acids. V dropped 8 bases and J dropped 6; count of bases not matched to a gene: 4. The TCR originated in a man aged 50-59 years who had been exposed to COVID-19. Sequenced input: PBMCs or T cells enriched from blood (not recorded which). V usage is TRBV28 and J usage is TRBJ1-4; 9 positions agree with TRBD1. The CDR3: CASQGTGHEKLFF. CDR3 DNA sequence: TGTGCCAGCCAAGGGACAGGGCATGAAAAACTGTTTTTT.